This T cell receptor beta chain was captured by sequencing in a study of regulatory T cells in long-lasting Graves disease. Time point denoted: newly diagnosed GD, antithyroid drugs for less than 3 months. There was RNA extracted from PBMCs, and the TCR library was made from it. Construction of TCR beta libraries relied on iRepertoire HTBI primers and on Arm-PCR targeting CDR3 regions. Each CDR3 protein is one row after TCRdb ran MiXCR on the multiplex PCR reads. The table lists about 240,000 distinct CDR3 sequences, roughly a fifth of them singletons. This clonotype was recorded a few times. Material: peripheral blood mononuclear cells (PBMCs), obtained at new diagnosis, from a patient treated with antithyroid drugs. The clonotype comes from a female donor with Graves disease.

DNA of the CDR3: TGTGCCAGCTCACCATTCCGGCCAGGGGGCATCTCTGAAGCTTTCTTT. This encodes CASSPFRPGGISEAFF. This chain uses TRBV18 with TRBJ1-1; 8 bases are a match to TRBD1. CDR1 is KGHSH, CDR2 LQKENI, per germline. The CDR3 totals 16 residues. With 2 bases clipped from V and 6 bases from J, the junction kept 11 bases outside the gene matches.